This is a list of T cell receptor beta chains from one sample in a study of blood T cell repertoires in COVID-19. Assay: immunoSEQ multiplex PCR; the TCRdb copy retains only in-frame clones and omits some. The repertoire holds 100,000 or so clones, with 72% as singletons. Sample: peripheral blood. The source of these receptors is a woman of 80 years or more with acute or convalescent COVID-19. Both conserved end residues are part of each CDR3. Each record gives: D gene, clone size, V gene, J gene, CDR3 DNA, CDR3 protein. The D gene is left open where the match is weak. Clone size is shown for a subset of rows, as once, few, many or a class of expanded clone.

D gene: .; clone size: .; V gene: TRBV27; J gene: TRBJ1-3; CDR3 DNA: TGTGCCAGCAGCTCGGTCGTGTCAGGAAACACCATATATTTT; CDR3 protein: CASSSVVSGNTIYF
D gene: .; clone size: .; V gene: TRBV10-3; J gene: TRBJ1-4; CDR3 DNA: TGTGCCATCAGTGACCACAGAAGCGAAAAACTGTTTTTT; CDR3 protein: CAISDHRSEKLFF
D gene: TRBD2; clone size: .; V gene: TRBV10-3; J gene: TRBJ2-1; CDR3 DNA: TGTGCCATCACCGACACTAGCGGGGGGTACAATGAGCAGTTCTTC; CDR3 protein: CAITDTSGGYNEQFF
D gene: .; clone size: .; V gene: TRBV20-1; J gene: TRBJ1-1; CDR3 DNA: TGCAGTGTAAGGGGAGCTTTCTTT; CDR3 protein: CSVRGAFF
D gene: TRBD1; clone size: .; V gene: TRBV7-9; J gene: TRBJ2-1; CDR3 DNA: TGTGCCAGCAGCCCGGGACAGAACAATGAGCAGTTCTTC; CDR3 protein: CASSPGQNNEQFF
D gene: .; clone size: once; V gene: TRBV2; J gene: TRBJ1-4; CDR3 DNA: TGTGCCAGGGGGGCACTTAATGAAAAACTGTTTTTT; CDR3 protein: CARGALNEKLFF
D gene: TRBD1; clone size: .; V gene: TRBV6-5; J gene: TRBJ1-2; CDR3 DNA: TGTGCCAGCAGTCCCGGGACAGGGGCTAACTATGGCTACACCTTC; CDR3 protein: CASSPGTGANYGYTF
D gene: TRBD1; clone size: .; V gene: TRBV6-1; J gene: TRBJ1-2; CDR3 DNA: TGTGCCAGCAGTAAGCCCGGGACAGGGAACTATGGCTACACCTTC; CDR3 protein: CASSKPGTGNYGYTF
D gene: TRBD1; clone size: .; V gene: TRBV19; J gene: TRBJ1-1; CDR3 DNA: TGTGCCAGCTCATTAGGCAGGGGGGCCCTGAACACTGAAGCTTTCTTT; CDR3 protein: CASSLGRGALNTEAFF
D gene: TRBD1; clone size: .; V gene: TRBV7-9; J gene: TRBJ2-7; CDR3 DNA: TGTGCCAGCAGCCTCCAGACAGGGGGCGGTTACGAGCAGTACTTC; CDR3 protein: CASSLQTGGGYEQYF
D gene: .; clone size: .; V gene: TRBV5-4; J gene: TRBJ1-2; CDR3 DNA: TGTGCCAGCAGCTGGAGCAATAACTATGGCTACACCTTC; CDR3 protein: CASSWSNNYGYTF
D gene: .; clone size: .; V gene: TRBV5-1; J gene: TRBJ1-4; CDR3 DNA: TGCGCCAGCAGCTCCGGGTTAGCAACTAATGAAAAACTGTTTTTT; CDR3 protein: CASSSGLATNEKLFF
D gene: .; clone size: once; V gene: TRBV5-4; J gene: TRBJ2-3; CDR3 DNA: TGTGCCAGCAGCTTGATGGCGGCCACGGGTACGCAGTATTTT; CDR3 protein: CASSLMAATGTQYF
D gene: TRBD1; clone size: .; V gene: TRBV6-2/TRBV6-3; J gene: TRBJ1-2; CDR3 DNA: TGTGCCAGCAGTTACTCAGCAGGGGGCTTCTATGGCTACACCTTC; CDR3 protein: CASSYSAGGFYGYTF
D gene: .; clone size: .; V gene: TRBV18; J gene: TRBJ1-5; CDR3 DNA: TGTGCCAGCTCACCACCGGTACACCTTAATCAGCCCCAGCATTTT; CDR3 protein: CASSPPVHLNQPQHF
D gene: .; clone size: .; V gene: TRBV18; J gene: TRBJ1-2; CDR3 DNA: TGTGCCAGCTCACCTCCGGGAGGGACAAACTATGGCTACACCTTC; CDR3 protein: CASSPPGGTNYGYTF
D gene: TRBD1; clone size: few; V gene: TRBV5-1; J gene: TRBJ1-4; CDR3 DNA: TGCGCCAGCAGCCGGGGACAGGGGGCGGAAAAACTGTTTTTT; CDR3 protein: CASSRGQGAEKLFF
D gene: .; clone size: .; V gene: TRBV27; J gene: TRBJ2-7; CDR3 DNA: TGTGCCAGCAGTCACGGGGGAGCCTACGAGCAGTACTTC; CDR3 protein: CASSHGGAYEQYF
D gene: .; clone size: once; V gene: TRBV7-8; J gene: TRBJ2-7; CDR3 DNA: TGTGCCAGCAGCTTAGTCCACAGGCGCCTCTCCTACGAGCAGTACTTC; CDR3 protein: CASSLVHRRLSYEQYF
D gene: .; clone size: .; V gene: TRBV7-2; J gene: TRBJ2-1; CDR3 DNA: TGTGCCAGCAGCTTAGCGCTAGTCTCTGAGCAGTTCTTC; CDR3 protein: CASSLALVSEQFF
D gene: TRBD2; clone size: .; V gene: TRBV18; J gene: TRBJ2-7; CDR3 DNA: TGTGCCAGCTCACCCGGACTAGCGGGGGCTGATGAGCAGTACTTC; CDR3 protein: CASSPGLAGADEQYF
D gene: .; clone size: .; V gene: TRBV6-1; J gene: TRBJ1-1; CDR3 DNA: TGTGCCAGCAGTGAAGTCTTTGGGGGCAGGGGTAAGAAGAGCACTGAAGCTTTCTTT; CDR3 protein: CASSEVFGGRGKKSTEAFF
D gene: TRBD1; clone size: .; V gene: TRBV6-1; J gene: TRBJ1-2; CDR3 DNA: TGTGCCAGCAGTGAAGCTGGGACAGGGGGTGGCTACACCTTC; CDR3 protein: CASSEAGTGGGYTF
D gene: .; clone size: .; V gene: TRBV4-1; J gene: TRBJ1-5; CDR3 DNA: TGCGCCAGCAGCCAAGGTATTACATCGTCCCCCCAGCATTTT; CDR3 protein: CASSQGITSSPQHF
D gene: .; clone size: few; V gene: TRBV28; J gene: TRBJ1-1; CDR3 DNA: TGTGCCAGCAGTTATGGCTGGCGGGGTGAATCTTTCTTT; CDR3 protein: CASSYGWRGESFF
D gene: TRBD1; clone size: .; V gene: TRBV12-5; J gene: TRBJ2-2; CDR3 DNA: TGTGCTAGTGGTTCCCGGACAGGTATGGGCACCGGGGAGCTGTTTTTT; CDR3 protein: CASGSRTGMGTGELFF
D gene: .; clone size: .; V gene: TRBV15; J gene: TRBJ1-5; CDR3 DNA: TGTGCCACCAGCAGAGGGCAGTTCGAAAATCAGCCCCAGCATTTT; CDR3 protein: CATSRGQFENQPQHF